These 10 T cell receptor beta chains originate from one sample sequenced in a study of blood T cell repertoires in COVID-19. Clones were read by immunoSEQ multiplex PCR, and TCRdb kept only the in-frame ones, dropping some. The sample lists approximately 240,000 clones; around 90% were seen once. Sequencing was done on a sample of peripheral blood. Source of these receptors: a young man with COVID-19, enrolled during active disease.

The V call is TRBV11-3, the J call TRBJ1-1; no reliable D call. Germline V gene lookup returns CDR1 SGHNT and CDR2 YENEEA. Trimming left V 0 bases short and J 2 bases short, with 4 bases between. There are 13 residues in the CDR3. For the CDR3, the DNA is TGTGCCAGCAGCTTAGATTATAACACTGAAGCTTTCTTT. Protein sequence: CASSLDYNTEAFF.

The chain uses TRBV24-1 and TRBJ2-5; the D gene is possibly TRBD2 (5 bases). V lost 5 bases, J lost 1 base, and 13 bases lay in between. Germline lookup yields CDR1 KGHDR and CDR2 SFDVKD. There are 15 residues in the CDR3. The CDR3 protein is CATSGSEDVQETQYF. The CDR3 nucleotides are TGTGCCACCAGTGGATCGGAGGACGTCCAAGAGACCCAGTACTTC.

This clone turned up a few times. This sequence joins TRBV9 and TRBJ2-7; no clear D. Trimming shortened V by 0 bases and J by 0 bases, and 7 bases separated the two germline ends. Germline CDR1 reads SGDLS; CDR2 reads YYNGEE. The CDR3 extends over 14 amino acids. DNA of the CDR3: TGTGCCAGCAGCGTAGAATCGAGCTCCTACGAGCAGTACTTC. Amino acid sequence: CASSVESSSYEQYF.

This chain joins TRBV5-1 and TRBJ1-4; 9 positions match TRBD1. Germline values: CDR1 SGHRS, CDR2 YFSETQ. The length of the CDR3 is 17 residues. V dropped 0 bases and J dropped 7; count of bases not matched to a gene: 10. The CDR3 protein is CASSLEQGAYRGEKLFF. Here the CDR3 DNA reads TGCGCCAGCAGCTTGGAACAGGGGGCTTATCGGGGTGAAAAACTGTTTTTT. The complete variable domain, with remaining parts taken from reference TRBV5-1 and TRBJ1-4, reads KAGVTQTPRYLIKTRGQQVTLSCSPISGHRSVSWYQQTPGQGLQFLFEYFSETQRNKGNFPGRFSGRQFSNSRSEMNVSTLELGDSALYLCASSLEQGAYRGEKLFFGSGTQLSVL.

This sequence joins TRBV7-9 and TRBJ2-7, with a weak D call TRBD2 (6 bases). Germline values: CDR1 SEHNR, CDR2 FQNEAQ (reference sequence). V was pared by 5 bases and J by 3 bases, with 14 bases between. The CDR3 is 14 residues long. CDR3 coding DNA: TGTGCCAGCAGCCAGGCGGGAAGGCTCTACGAGCAGTACTTC. It specifies CASSQAGRLYEQYF.

J is TRBJ1-2 and V is TRBV12-3 or TRBV12-4; D gene uncertain. The V end was cut by 6 bases, the J end by 4 bases, with 9 bases between. The CDR3 covers 12 residues. CDR3 nucleotide sequence: TGTGCCAGCAGAGGCGGAGGCTATGGCTACACCTTC. It specifies CASRGGGYGYTF.

The rearrangement links TRBV5-1 to TRBJ1-3, with D perhaps matching TRBD1 (5 bases). Trimming removed 0 bases at V and 0 bases at J, with 13 bases between. The CDR3 length is 17 residues. CDR1 is SGHRS, CDR2 YFSETQ, per germline. This chain's CDR3 is CASSLDGGTLSGNTIYF. CDR3 DNA: TGCGCCAGCAGCTTGGACGGAGGGACCCTCTCTGGAAACACCATATATTTT.

V and J are TRBV14 and TRBJ1-1; D may be TRBD1 (5 bases). There are 18 residues in the CDR3. The ends were cut back, 1 base at V and 0 bases at J, with 18 bases in the middle. Germline lookup yields CDR1 SGHDN and CDR2 FVKESK. CDR3 region: CASSQVPSTWGMNTEAFF. DNA for the CDR3: TGTGCCAGCAGCCAAGTCCCCAGCACGTGGGGCATGAACACTGAAGCTTTCTTT.

The rearrangement joins TRBV15 to TRBJ1-1, with TRBD1 identical over 7 bases. The CDR3 has 15 residues. Germline assignment: CDR1 LNHNV and CDR2 YYDKDF (reference sequence). The junction had 5 bases not matched to a gene; V was cut back by 3 bases and J by 1 base. The CDR3 region is CATSSTGAPNTEAFF. The CDR3 DNA is TGTGCCACCAGCAGTACAGGGGCGCCGAACACTGAAGCTTTCTTT.

This clone has only one observation. This rearrangement joins TRBV10-3 to TRBJ2-3, with D possibly TRBD2 on 5 matching bases. Deletions cut 6 bases from V and 2 bases from J, with 18 bases between. This CDR3 has 16 residues. The germline gives CDR1 ENHRY, CDR2 SYGVKD. CDR3 bases: TGTGCCATCAGGAAGCGTTCCAGCGGAAACACAGATACGCAGTATTTT. The encoded protein is CAIRKRSSGNTDTQYF.